This T cell receptor (beta chain) was retrieved from a study of OX40 agonist ivuxolimab in advanced cancers. Study context: With ivuxolimab, an agonistic anti-OX40 (CD134) antibody, patients were treated. Intravenous ivuxolimab was administered to patients every 2 weeks at 0.01 to 10 mg/kg. Age averaged 60 years (range roughly 20 to 90), and around 87% were male. Partial responses were seen in three patients, one with hepatocellular carcinoma and two with cutaneous melanoma.

This CDR3 is built from 17 residues. Looked up from germline, CDR1 is MNHNS and CDR2 is SASEGT. Losses at the gene ends were 3 bases for V and 2 bases for J; bases not matched to a gene: 6. The protocol was immunoSEQ multiplex PCR, while the TCRdb copy is restricted to in-frame clones and leaves out a portion. Counted here are approximately 60,000 clones, about nine tenths occurring once; the ten biggest clones make up approximately 7%. The TCR comes from an adult with an advanced solid tumor such as melanoma, head and neck, liver or kidney cancer. V usage is TRBV6-1 and J usage is TRBJ2-5; TRBD2 matches 13 bases. Sequencing used CD4+ or CD8+ T cells sorted from blood, obtained in a trial of the OX40 agonist ivuxolimab. The CDR3 coding sequence is TGTGCCAGCAGTGAGAGGGGGACTAGCGGGACTCAAGAGACCCAGTACTTC. Translated, it gives CASSERGTSGTQETQYF.